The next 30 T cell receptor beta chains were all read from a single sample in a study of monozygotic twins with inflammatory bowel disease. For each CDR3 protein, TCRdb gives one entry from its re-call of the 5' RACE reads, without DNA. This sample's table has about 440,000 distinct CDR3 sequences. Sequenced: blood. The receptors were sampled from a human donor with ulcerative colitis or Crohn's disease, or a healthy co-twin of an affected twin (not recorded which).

This CDR3 reads CASSPLTGSYNEQFF. This rearrangement joins TRBV3-1 to TRBJ2-1; TCRdb lists TRBD1, though no DNA is available to test this call. The CDR3 length is 15 residues. Germline values: CDR1 LGHDT, CDR2 YNNKEL (reference sequence).

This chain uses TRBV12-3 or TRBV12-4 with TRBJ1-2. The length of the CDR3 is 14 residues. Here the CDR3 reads CASTDNHPNYGYTF.

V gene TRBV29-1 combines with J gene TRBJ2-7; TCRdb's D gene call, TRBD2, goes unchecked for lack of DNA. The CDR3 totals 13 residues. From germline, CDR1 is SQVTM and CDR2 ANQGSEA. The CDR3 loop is CSVRVQGPYEQYF.

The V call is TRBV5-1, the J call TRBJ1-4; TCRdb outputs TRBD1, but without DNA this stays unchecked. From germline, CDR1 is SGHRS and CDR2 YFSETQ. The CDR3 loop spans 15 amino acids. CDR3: CASSPSRTDLEKLFF.

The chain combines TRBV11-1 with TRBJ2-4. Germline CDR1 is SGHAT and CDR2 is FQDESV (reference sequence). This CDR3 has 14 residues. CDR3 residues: CASSFSGGKNIQYF.

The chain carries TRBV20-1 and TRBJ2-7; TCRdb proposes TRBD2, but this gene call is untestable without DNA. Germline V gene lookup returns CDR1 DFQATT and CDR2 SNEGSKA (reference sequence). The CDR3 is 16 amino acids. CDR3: CSARDRRLAGGTEQYF.

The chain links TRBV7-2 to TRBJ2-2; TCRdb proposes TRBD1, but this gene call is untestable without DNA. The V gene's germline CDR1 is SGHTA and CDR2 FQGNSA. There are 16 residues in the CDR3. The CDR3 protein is CASSLEGQGYPGELFF. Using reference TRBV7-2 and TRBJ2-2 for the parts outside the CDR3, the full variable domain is GAGVSQSPSNKVTEKGKDVELRCDPISGHTALYWYRQSLGQGLEFLIYFQGNSAPDKSGLPSDRFSAERTGGSVSTLTIQRTQQEDSAVYLCASSLEGQGYPGELFFGEGSRLTVL.

The CDR3 protein is CAIRESDLTYEQYF. V is TRBV10-3 and J is TRBJ2-7. Germline V CDR1 and CDR2: ENHRY, SYGVKD. This CDR3 has 14 residues.

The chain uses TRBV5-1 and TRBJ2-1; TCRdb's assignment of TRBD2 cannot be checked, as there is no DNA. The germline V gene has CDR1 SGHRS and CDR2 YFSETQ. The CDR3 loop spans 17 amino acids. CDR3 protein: CASSFGLAGGQYNEQFF.

This CDR3 is CASRGTRADTQYF. V and J are TRBV2 and TRBJ2-3. Germline CDR1 and CDR2: SNHLY and FYNNEI. This CDR3 contains 13 residues.

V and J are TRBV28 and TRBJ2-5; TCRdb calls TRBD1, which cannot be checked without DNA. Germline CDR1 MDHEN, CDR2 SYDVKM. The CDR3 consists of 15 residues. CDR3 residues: CASSSAGTAQETQYF.

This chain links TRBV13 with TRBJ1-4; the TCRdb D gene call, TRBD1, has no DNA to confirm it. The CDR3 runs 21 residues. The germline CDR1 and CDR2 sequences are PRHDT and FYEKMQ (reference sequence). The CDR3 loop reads CASSPSGSRDRLLKLMKNCFF.

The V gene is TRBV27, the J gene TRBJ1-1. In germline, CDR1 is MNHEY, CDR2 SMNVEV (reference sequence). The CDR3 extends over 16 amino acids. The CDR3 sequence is CASSSPTSGGNTEAFF.

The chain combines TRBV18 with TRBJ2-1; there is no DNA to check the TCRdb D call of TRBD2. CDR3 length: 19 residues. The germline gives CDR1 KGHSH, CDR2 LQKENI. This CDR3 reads CASSPPGLAGGPSYNEQFF.

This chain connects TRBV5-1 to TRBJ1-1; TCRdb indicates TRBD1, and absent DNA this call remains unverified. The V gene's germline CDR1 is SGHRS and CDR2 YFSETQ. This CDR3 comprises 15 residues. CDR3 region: CASSLGDRVNTEAFF.

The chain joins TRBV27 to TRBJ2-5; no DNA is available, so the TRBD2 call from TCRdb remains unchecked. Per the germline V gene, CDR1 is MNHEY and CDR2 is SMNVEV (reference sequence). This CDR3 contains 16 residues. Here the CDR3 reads CASSGTGPVMMETQYF.

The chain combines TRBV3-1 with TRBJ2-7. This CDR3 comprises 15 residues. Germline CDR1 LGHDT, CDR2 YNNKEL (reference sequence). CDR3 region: CASSQEIGTYLEQYF.

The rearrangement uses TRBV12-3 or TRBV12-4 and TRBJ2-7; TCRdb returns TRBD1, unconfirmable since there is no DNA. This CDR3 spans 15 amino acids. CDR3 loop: CASSFEQGGIYEQYF.

The CDR3 spells CASRITGGPYEQYF. This chain connects TRBV6-2 or TRBV6-3 to TRBJ2-7. This CDR3 region has 14 residues. Germline V gene data show CDR1 as MNHEY and CDR2 as SVGEGT.

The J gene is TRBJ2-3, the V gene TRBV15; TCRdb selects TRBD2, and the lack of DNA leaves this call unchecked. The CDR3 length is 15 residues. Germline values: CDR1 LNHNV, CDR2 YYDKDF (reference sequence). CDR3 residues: CATSTVGRGADTQYF.

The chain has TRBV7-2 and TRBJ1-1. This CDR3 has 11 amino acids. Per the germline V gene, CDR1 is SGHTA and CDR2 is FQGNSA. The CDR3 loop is CASSLHTEAFF.

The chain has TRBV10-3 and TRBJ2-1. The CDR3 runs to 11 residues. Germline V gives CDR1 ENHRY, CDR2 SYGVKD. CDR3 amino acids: CAISIGNEQFF.

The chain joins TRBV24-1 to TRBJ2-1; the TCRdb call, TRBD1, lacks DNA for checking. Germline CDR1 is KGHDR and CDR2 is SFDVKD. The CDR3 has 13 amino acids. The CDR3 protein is CATSDLAGLEQFF.

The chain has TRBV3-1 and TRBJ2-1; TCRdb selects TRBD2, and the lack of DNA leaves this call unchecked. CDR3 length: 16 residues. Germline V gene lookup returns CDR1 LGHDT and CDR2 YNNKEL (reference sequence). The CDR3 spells CASSPISGTSYNEQFF.

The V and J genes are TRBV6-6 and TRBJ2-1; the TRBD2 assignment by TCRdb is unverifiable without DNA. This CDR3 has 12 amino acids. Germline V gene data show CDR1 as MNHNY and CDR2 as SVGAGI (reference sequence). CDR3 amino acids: CATRLAGNEQFF.

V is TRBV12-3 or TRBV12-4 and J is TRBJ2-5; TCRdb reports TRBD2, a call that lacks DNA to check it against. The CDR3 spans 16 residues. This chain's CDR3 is CAISPQPSGPQETQYF.

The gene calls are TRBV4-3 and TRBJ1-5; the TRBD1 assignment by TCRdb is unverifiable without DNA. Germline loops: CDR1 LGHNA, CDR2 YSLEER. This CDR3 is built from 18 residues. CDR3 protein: CASSQEPRTARSNQPQHF.

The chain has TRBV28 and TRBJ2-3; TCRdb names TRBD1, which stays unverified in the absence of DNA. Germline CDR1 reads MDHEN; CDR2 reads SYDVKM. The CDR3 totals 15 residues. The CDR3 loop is CATSPPTPSTDTQYF.

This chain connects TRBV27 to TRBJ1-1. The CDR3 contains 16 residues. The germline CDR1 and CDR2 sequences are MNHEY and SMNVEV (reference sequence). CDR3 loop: CASIKSISEWRTEAFF.

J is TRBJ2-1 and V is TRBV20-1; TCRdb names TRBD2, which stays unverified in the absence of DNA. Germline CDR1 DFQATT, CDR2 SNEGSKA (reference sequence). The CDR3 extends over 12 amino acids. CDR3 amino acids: CSALAEYNEQFF.